This T cell receptor beta chain came from a study of Ad26.COV2.S vaccination and SARS-CoV-2 variants. In the study overall: Sample donor was a member of the COV1001 Ad26.COV2.S trial arm.

The study, taken as a whole, reports: Analyses that measured TCR breadth and depth may have underestimated total T cell responses. Comparable non-spike TCR breadth was observed in vaccine and placebo recipients.

Generated by immunoSEQ multiplex PCR, the TCRdb table keeps only in-frame clones and is missing some. The sample records approximately 410,000 clones, 70% to 90% being singletons. Sample treatment: 15 to 20 received Ad26.COV2.S at low or high dose, single or two shots; about 5 received placebo; per-sample allocation not given. Samples came from day 63 after the first vaccine or placebo injection. Boston hosted the donor, who was an adult aged 18-55 years. On this clone itself: Its specificity is unknown.

Sequenced here: peripheral blood, sampled in a trial of Ad26.COV2.S vaccine versus placebo. The sequence was obtained from a person aged 18 to 59 who received the Ad26.COV2.S COVID-19 vaccine or a placebo.

The CDR3 sequence: CASSKQSYEQYF. The CDR3 nucleotides are TGTGCCAGCAGCAAACAATCCTACGAGCAGTACTTC. The rearrangement uses TRBV7-9 and TRBJ2-7, with D unclear. Germline values: CDR1 SEHNR, CDR2 FQNEAQ (reference sequence). The CDR3 has 12 amino acids. The V and J ends lost 5 bases and 1 base respectively, with 6 bases between them.